The 12 T cell receptor beta chains below were found in one sample sequenced in a study of blood T cell repertoires in COVID-19. The method was immunoSEQ multiplex PCR; TCRdb's version includes in-frame clones alone and lacks a portion of them. The table has about 200,000 clones, around 86% seen once. What was sequenced was peripheral blood. The receptors come from a man between 60 and 70 years old with acute or convalescent COVID-19.

The chain links TRBV5-6 to TRBJ1-1; the D is unclear. CDR3 length equals 13 residues. Deletions cut 5 bases from V and 5 bases from J, with 13 bases between. Per germline, CDR1 SGHDT and CDR2 YYEEEE. The CDR3 here is CASSPPGRTEAFF. The DNA for the CDR3 is TGTGCCAGCAGTCCCCCGGGGAGGACTGAAGCTTTCTTT.

The CDR3 loop reads CASGPGLAGGRDTQYF. The CDR3, as DNA: TGTGCTAGTGGTCCGGGACTAGCGGGGGGGCGAGATACGCAGTATTTT. The chain carries TRBV12-5 and TRBJ2-3; 16 bases line up with TRBD2. J gave up 5 bases and V 5 bases, and 4 bases lay outside the gene matches. Germline V gene data show CDR1 as LGHNT and CDR2 as FRNRAP. The CDR3 has 16 residues.

The chain is built from TRBV30 and TRBJ1-2, with 8 bases lining up with TRBD1. This CDR3 comprises 14 residues. V shed 2 bases, J shed 2 bases, and the junction held 4 bases outside the gene matches. CDR1 is GTSNPN, CDR2 SVGIG, per germline (reference sequence). The DNA for the CDR3 is TGTGCCTGGAGTTTTAGGACAGGGAACTATGGCTACACCTTC. Protein sequence: CAWSFRTGNYGYTF.

This clone appeared once. This sequence joins TRBV7-9 and TRBJ2-5; 9 nucleotides align to TRBD1. This CDR3 spans 14 amino acids. Per germline, CDR1 SEHNR and CDR2 FQNEAQ (reference sequence). The junction had 3 bases not matched to a gene; V was cut back by 2 bases and J by 5 bases. CDR3 DNA: TGTGCCAGCAGCTTAAGACAGGGGGGGGAGACCCAGTACTTC. It specifies CASSLRQGGETQYF.

The rearrangement joins TRBV30 to TRBJ2-7; D is unresolved. CDR3 length: 14 residues. Trimming stripped 0 bases from V and 0 bases from J, with 9 bases between. Per germline, CDR1 GTSNPN and CDR2 SVGIG (reference sequence). CDR3 residues: CAWSVPPGSYEQYF. CDR3 nucleotide sequence: TGTGCCTGGAGTGTACCCCCAGGCTCCTACGAGCAGTACTTC.

This rearrangement joins TRBV2 to TRBJ2-7; TRBD1 matches at 8 bases. Trimming cost V 4 bases and J 1 base; bases outside gene matches: 9. CDR3 length: 16 amino acids. The germline CDR1 and CDR2 sequences are SNHLY and FYNNEI. The CDR3 here is CASSGGGQGASYEQYF. CDR3 nucleotide sequence: TGTGCCAGCAGTGGTGGCGGGCAGGGGGCTTCCTACGAGCAGTACTTC.

The V call is TRBV5-5, the J call TRBJ2-2, with 10 bases matching TRBD2. CDR1 and CDR2 (germline): SGHKS, YYEKEE (reference sequence). The CDR3 is 17 residues long. V dropped 1 base and J dropped 0; count of bases not matched to a gene: 3. This chain's CDR3 is CASSLSSGGSNTGELFF. DNA of the CDR3: TGTGCCAGCAGCTTGTCTAGCGGGGGCTCGAACACCGGGGAGCTGTTTTTT.

This rearrangement joins TRBV25-1 to TRBJ1-5; 7 bases match TRBD1. J was trimmed by 2 bases and V by 9 bases; bases with no gene match: 7. CDR3 size: 14 residues. Germline V gives CDR1 MGHDK, CDR2 SYGVNS. CDR3 in DNA: TGTGCCAGTAGCGACAGGGACCGCAATCAGCCCCAGCATTTT. Translated, it gives CASSDRDRNQPQHF.

V usage is TRBV5-1 and J usage is TRBJ1-6; TRBD1 might be the D (6 bases). This CDR3 contains 14 residues. Trimming stripped 3 bases from V and 14 bases from J, with 18 bases between. Germline V CDR1 and CDR2: SGHRS, YFSETQ. The CDR3 region is CASSSNLQGGALHF. The CDR3 nucleotides are TGCGCCAGCAGCTCAAACTTACAGGGTGGAGCCCTCCACTTT. The full variable domain, with the rest looked up from reference TRBV5-1 and TRBJ1-6, is KAGVTQTPRYLIKTRGQQVTLSCSPISGHRSVSWYQQTPGQGLQFLFEYFSETQRNKGNFPGRFSGRQFSNSRSEMNVSTLELGDSALYLCASSSNLQGGALHFGNGTRLTVT.

The V and J genes are TRBV11-2 and TRBJ2-5, with TRBD2 matching 8 bases. This CDR3 contains 16 residues. With V trimmed by 1 base and J by 1 base, 5 bases remained unmatched. CDR1 is SGHAT, CDR2 FQNNGV, per germline. The CDR3 reads CASSLGSGGLQETQYF. For the CDR3, the DNA is TGTGCCAGCAGCTTAGGCTCGGGGGGGCTCCAAGAGACCCAGTACTTC. The variable domain in full, completed from reference TRBV11-2 and TRBJ2-5, reads EAGVAQSPRYKIIEKRQSVAFWCNPISGHATLYWYQQILGQGPKLLIQFQNNGVVDDSQLPKDRFSAERLKGVDSTLKIQPAKLEDSAVYLCASSLGSGGLQETQYFGPGTRLLVL.

This clone has a handful of counts. The rearrangement links TRBV9 to TRBJ2-7; D not certain. Looked up from germline, CDR1 is SGDLS and CDR2 is YYNGEE. V was clipped by 4 bases and J by 6 bases, with 11 bases between them. CDR3 length: 12 residues. CDR3 bases: TGTGCCAGCAGCTCTCGGGTGGGCGAGCAGTACTTC. Translating gives CASSSRVGEQYF. The full variable domain, with the rest looked up from reference TRBV9 and TRBJ2-7, is DSGVTQTPKHLITATGQRVTLRCSPRSGDLSVYWYQQSLDQGLQFLIQYYNGEERAKGNILERFSAQQFPDLHSELNLSSLELGDSALYFCASSSRVGEQYFGPGTRLTVT.

The chain is built from TRBV7-2 and TRBJ1-4; D remains unclear. The CDR3 spans 18 residues. In germline, CDR1 is SGHTA, CDR2 FQGNSA. The V gene lost 2 bases and the J gene lost 0 bases, with 16 bases spanning the gap. DNA of the CDR3: TGTGCCAGCAGCTTAAGGCCGCGAGGAGTTGCAACTAATGAAAAACTGTTTTTT. Protein sequence: CASSLRPRGVATNEKLFF.